The 16 T cell receptor beta chains listed next were all sequenced from one sample in a study of T-cell memory formation after mild COVID-19. TCRdb fed the 5' RACE reads into MiXCR, producing one record per CDR3 protein. Among 300,000 to 350,000 distinct CDR3 sequences listed, roughly a fifth were seen once. Material: PBMCs or a T cell subset sorted from them (not recorded which). The receptors were gathered from a man aged 18 to 30 who had mild COVID-19 (a few samples of this study predate the infection). Cell type and time point are not known.

J is TRBJ1-3 and V is TRBV5-5; D unclear. Germline values: CDR1 SGHKS, CDR2 YYEKEE (reference sequence). Trimming removed 4 bases from V and 0 bases from J, with 17 bases in between. The CDR3 is 17 residues long. The CDR3 sequence is CASSPGGRAFSGNTIYF. The CDR3 DNA follows: TGTGCCAGCAGCCCCGGCGGTCGGGCCTTCTCTGGAAACACCATATATTTT.

A few counts support this clonotype. The V call is TRBV5-5, the J call TRBJ2-7; 7 bases fit TRBD1. Trimming took 2 bases from V and 3 from J; bases not matched to a gene: 14. The CDR3 sequence is 17 residues long. Looked up from germline, CDR1 is SGHKS and CDR2 is YYEKEE (reference sequence). In nucleotides, the CDR3 is TGTGCCAGCAGCTTAGCACAAGAAAGGGGGCCATTCTACGAGCAGTACGTC. It codes for CASSLAQERGPFYEQYV.

The V and J genes are TRBV20-1 and TRBJ1-2; D is possibly TRBD1 (6 bases). The CDR3 runs to 13 residues. Germline loops: CDR1 DFQATT, CDR2 SNEGSKA (reference sequence). Trimming cost V 4 bases and J 4 bases, with 13 bases left between them. CDR3 sequence reads: CSANKGGLYGYTF. CDR3 nucleotides: TGCAGTGCTAATAAGGGGGGCCTCTATGGCTACACCTTC.

This clonotype was seen at least ten times. The chain links TRBV2 to TRBJ2-7; D remains unclear. The germline V and J ends were trimmed by 4 bases and 2 bases, with 12 bases remaining between them. The CDR3 covers 14 residues. Germline assignment: CDR1 SNHLY and CDR2 FYNNEI. For the CDR3, the DNA is TGTGCCAGCAGTGCGCCAAGCTTGGCCTACGAGCAGTACGTC. The encoded protein is CASSAPSLAYEQYV.

The chain employs TRBV5-5 and TRBJ2-7, with D perhaps matching TRBD1 (6 bases). Between the trimmed V and J ends, which lost 4 bases and 1 base, there was a span of 9 bases. The CDR3 runs to 13 residues. Per the germline V gene, CDR1 is SGHKS and CDR2 is YYEKEE (reference sequence). Here the CDR3 reads CASSIQGSYEQYV. In DNA, the CDR3 is TGTGCCAGCAGCATACAGGGTTCCTACGAGCAGTACGTC.

The chain links TRBV9 to TRBJ2-7; D might be TRBD1 or TRBD2, each matching 5 bases. Trimming stripped 0 bases from V and 7 bases from J, with 17 bases between. Germline V gene sequence: CDR1 SGDLS, CDR2 YYNGEE. The CDR3 loop spans 15 amino acids. This CDR3 reads CASSVGNGGPGEQYF. The DNA for the CDR3 is TGTGCCAGCAGCGTAGGTAATGGGGGACCGGGGGAGCAGTACTTC.

This clonotype has only a few counts. V gene TRBV29-1 combines with J gene TRBJ2-5; D is tentatively TRBD1 or TRBD2 (5 bases each). V was cut by 4 bases and J by 5 bases, with 20 bases left in between. Germline V CDR1 and CDR2: SQVTM, ANQGSEA. The CDR3 spans 15 residues. This chain's CDR3 is CSVAHRQSGWETQYF. The CDR3 DNA sequence: TGCAGCGTTGCTCACAGGCAGTCGGGATGGGAGACCCAGTACTTC. The full variable domain, its missing parts supplied by reference TRBV29-1 and TRBJ2-5, is SAVISQKPSRDICQRGTSLTIQCQVDSQVTMMFWYRQQPGQSLTLIATANQGSEATYESGFVIDKFPISRPNLTFSTLTVSNMSPEDSSIYLCSVAHRQSGWETQYFGPGTRLLVL.

This clonotype has ten or more counts. This rearrangement joins TRBV7-9 to TRBJ2-7; TRBD2 matches at 7 bases. The CDR3 has 12 residues. Trimming removed 3 bases from V and 6 bases from J; junction bases left unmatched: 2. Germline loops: CDR1 SEHNR, CDR2 FQNEAQ (reference sequence). The CDR3 sequence: CASSFTGGEQYV. In DNA, the CDR3 is TGTGCCAGCAGCTTCACGGGGGGCGAGCAGTACGTC.

This clonotype occurred a few times. The rearrangement joins TRBV5-1 to TRBJ2-6; D gene ambiguous. This CDR3 has 15 residues. V was clipped by 3 bases and J by 0 bases, with 7 bases between them. Germline CDR1 is SGHRS and CDR2 is YFSETQ. The CDR3 region is CASSSDPSGANVLTF. The CDR3 nucleotides read TGCGCCAGCAGCTCGGACCCCTCTGGGGCCAACGTCCTGACTTTC.

This clonotype was observed a handful of times. The J gene is TRBJ2-7, the V gene TRBV15; D unclear. This CDR3 comprises 15 residues. Germline CDR1 LNHNV, CDR2 YYDKDF (reference sequence). The ends were cut back, 0 bases at V and 0 bases at J, with 9 bases in the middle. CDR3 protein: CATSRDLGSSYEQYF. DNA of the CDR3: TGTGCCACCAGCAGAGATCTGGGCAGCTCCTACGAGCAGTACTTC. Looking up the rest from reference TRBV15 and TRBJ2-7 gives the full variable domain: DAMVIQNPRYQVTQFGKPVTLSCSQTLNHNVMYWYQQKSSQAPKLLFHYYDKDFNNEADTPDNFQSRRPNTSFCFLDIRSPGLGDTAMYLCATSRDLGSSYEQYFGPGTRLTVT.

At least ten counts were recorded for this clonotype. The rearrangement uses TRBV7-9 and TRBJ2-1; 7 nucleotides align to TRBD1. Germline V gene lookup returns CDR1 SEHNR and CDR2 FQNEAQ (reference sequence). The CDR3 totals 15 residues. J gave up 5 bases and V 6 bases, and 10 bases lay outside the gene matches. This CDR3 is CASSYSRDSDNEQFF. DNA for the CDR3: TGTGCCAGCAGTTATTCCCGGGACAGTGACAATGAGCAGTTCTTC.

The chain carries TRBV12-3 or TRBV12-4 and TRBJ1-4, with D unclear. This CDR3 region has 17 residues. V lost 0 bases and J 4 bases, leaving 15 bases between the germline ends. The CDR3 is CASSLALWRADNEKLFF. CDR3 in DNA: TGTGCCAGCAGTTTAGCGCTCTGGAGGGCGGATAATGAAAAACTGTTTTTT.

This clonotype was seen a handful of times. V is TRBV7-9 and J is TRBJ1-2; 7 bases match TRBD1. The ends lost 7 bases at V and 1 base at J; junction bases unmatched: 6. The CDR3 loop spans 14 amino acids. The V gene's germline CDR1 is SEHNR and CDR2 FQNEAQ (reference sequence). CDR3 DNA sequence: TGTGCCAGCACCGGGACAGCTATTAACTATGGCTACACCTTC. Residues: CASTGTAINYGYTF.

J is TRBJ1-2 and V is TRBV5-1, with TRBD1 identical over 7 bases. J was trimmed by 8 bases and V by 4 bases; bases with no gene match: 11. The CDR3 spans 14 residues. From germline, CDR1 is SGHRS and CDR2 YFSETQ. In nucleotides, the CDR3 is TGCGCCAGCAGCCACCGACAGGGATCGGAAGGCTACACCTTC. Translation: CASSHRQGSEGYTF.

This clonotype has at least ten counts. The chain's CDR3 is CASSSNSGGAGDTQYF. For the CDR3, the DNA is TGTGCCAGCAGCTCCAATAGCGGGGGGGCTGGGGATACGCAGTATTTT. The chain links TRBV11-2 to TRBJ2-3; TRBD2 aligns across 11 bases. CDR3 length equals 16 residues. Per the germline V gene, CDR1 is SGHAT and CDR2 is FQNNGV. V shed 4 bases, J shed 6 bases, and the junction held 9 bases outside the gene matches.

The V call is TRBV7-9, the J call TRBJ1-2; the D is unclear. Deletions cut 4 bases from V and 6 bases from J, with 12 bases between. Germline assignment: CDR1 SEHNR and CDR2 FQNEAQ (reference sequence). The CDR3 is 13 residues long. As DNA, the CDR3 is TGTGCCAGCAGCTCTCCTCTTTCAGATGGCTACACCTTC. This translates into CASSSPLSDGYTF.